This T cell receptor (beta chain) derives from a study of blood T cell repertoires in COVID-19. Here immunoSEQ multiplex PCR was the method, and the copy in TCRdb shows in-frame clones only, minus some. The sample gives about 170,000 clones, less than 90% of which show up once; about a quarter is in the top ten. This receptor was taken from a man between 60 and 75 years old with acute or convalescent COVID-19. Sequencing was carried out using peripheral blood.

The CDR3 loop reads CANPGQGSNEQFF. As DNA, the CDR3 is TGTGCCAACCCGGGACAGGGGAGCAATGAGCAGTTCTTC. The rearrangement links TRBV5-3 to TRBJ2-1; 10 nucleotides agree with TRBD1. TRBV5-3 is annotated as an ORF whose role is uncertain. The trim removed 9 bases at V and 6 bases at J, leaving 6 bases unmatched. CDR3 size: 13 residues.